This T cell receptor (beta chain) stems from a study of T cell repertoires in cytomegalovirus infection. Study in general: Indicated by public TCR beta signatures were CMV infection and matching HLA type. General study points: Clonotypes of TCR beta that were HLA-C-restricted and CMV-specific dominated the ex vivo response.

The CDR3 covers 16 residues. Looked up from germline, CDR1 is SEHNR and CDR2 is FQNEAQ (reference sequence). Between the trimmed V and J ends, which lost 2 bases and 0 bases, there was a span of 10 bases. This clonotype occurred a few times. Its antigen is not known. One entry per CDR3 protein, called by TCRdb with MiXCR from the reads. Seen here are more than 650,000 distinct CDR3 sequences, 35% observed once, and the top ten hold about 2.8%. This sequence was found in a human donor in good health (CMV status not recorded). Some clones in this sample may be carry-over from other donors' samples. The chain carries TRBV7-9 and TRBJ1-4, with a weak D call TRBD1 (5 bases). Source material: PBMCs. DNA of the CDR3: TGTGCCAGCAGCTTAAGTCGGACACCAACTAATGAAAAACTGTTTTTT. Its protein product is CASSLSRTPTNEKLFF. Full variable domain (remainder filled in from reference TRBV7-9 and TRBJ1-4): DTGVSQNPRHKITKRGQNVTFRCDPISEHNRLYWYRQTLGQGPEFLTYFQNEAQLEKSRLLSDRFSAERPKGSFSTLEIQRTEQGDSAMYLCASSLSRTPTNEKLFFGSGTQLSVL.